These T cell receptor beta chains were read from a single sample in a study of blood T cell repertoires in COVID-19. The repertoire was sequenced with immunoSEQ multiplex PCR; TCRdb's copy has only in-frame clones and lacks some. The table records tens of thousands of clones, around 79% of them present only once. Source material: peripheral blood. The receptors stem from a man between 45 and 60 years old with acute or convalescent COVID-19. Both conserved end residues are part of each CDR3. The D gene is left open where the match is weak. Expanded clones get a size class; other rows say once, few or many, or leave the size out.

abundance	d_gene	j_gene	v_gene	CDR3nt	CDR3aa
.	.	TRBJ1-1	TRBV6-6	TGTGCCAGCAGTTTCACAGGGACTGAAGCTTTCTTT	CASSFTGTEAFF
.	.	TRBJ2-1	TRBV5-4	TGTGCCAGCAGCGTCCCGGGTCCTGTCGGGCAGTTCTTC	CASSVPGPVGQFF
.	TRBD2	TRBJ2-3	TRBV28	TGTGCCAGCAGTGGGGGAGGGGAGAAAGATACGCAGTATTTT	CASSGGGEKDTQYF
.	.	TRBJ1-2	TRBV19	TGTGCCAGTAATCAGGGAGGGGTAGATGGCTACACCTTC	CASNQGGVDGYTF
.	.	TRBJ1-6	TRBV7-9	TGTGCCAGCAGCTTAGGCGGGACGACCAGCTCCTATAATTCACCCCTCCACTTT	CASSLGGTTSSYNSPLHF
.	TRBD1	TRBJ2-7	TRBV27	TGTGCCAGCACCACCGGGACAGGCCCCCTCTCGGGAGAGCAGTACTTC	CASTTGTGPLSGEQYF
.	TRBD2	TRBJ2-2	TRBV9	TGTGCCAGCAGCACCCTAGCGGGTACCGGGGAGCTGTTTTTT	CASSTLAGTGELFF
.	.	TRBJ2-3	TRBV18	TGTGCCAGCTCACCAGGCTCAGATACGCAGTATTTT	CASSPGSDTQYF
.	TRBD1	TRBJ1-1	TRBV18	TGTGCCAGCTCACGAACAGGGGGCACTGAAGCTTTCTTT	CASSRTGGTEAFF
.	.	TRBJ1-3	TRBV7-4	TGTGCCAGCAGCTTAGAGACGAGAGGGGGCTCTGGAAACACCATATATTTT	CASSLETRGGSGNTIYF
.	.	TRBJ1-1	TRBV9	TGTGCCAGCAGCGTAAGCATAGATAACACTGAAGCTTTCTTT	CASSVSIDNTEAFF
once	TRBD2	TRBJ2-5	TRBV11-3	TGTGCCAGCAGCCCAGGACTAGCGGGGGGTGGGGAGACCCAGTACTTC	CASSPGLAGGGETQYF
.	.	TRBJ1-6	TRBV19	TGTGCCAGTAGTATAGGAGCACAGGTTTTGCACTTT	CASSIGAQVLHF
.	TRBD1	TRBJ1-2	TRBV2	TGTGCCAGCAGAGATTTGGGACAGGACTATTATGGCTACACCTTC	CASRDLGQDYYGYTF
.	.	TRBJ2-5	TRBV11-2	TGTGCCAGCAGTCAAGACAGTCGGGAGACCCAGTACTTC	CASSQDSRETQYF
.	TRBD1	TRBJ1-1	TRBV11-3	TGTGCCAGCAGCAAAGGGACAGGCACTGAAGCTTTCTTT	CASSKGTGTEAFF
.	TRBD1	TRBJ2-7	TRBV7-2	TGTGCCAGCAGTCAAGCCGGGACAGATAACTACGAGCAGTACTTC	CASSQAGTDNYEQYF
.	TRBD1	TRBJ2-7	TRBV4-3	TGCGCCAGCAGCCAAGGGACAGGGGGCTCCTACGAGCAGTACTTC	CASSQGTGGSYEQYF
few	.	TRBJ1-1	TRBV19	TGTGCCAGTAGTCCCACCGGCGGAGGGTACACTGAAGCTTTCTTT	CASSPTGGGYTEAFF
.	TRBD1	TRBJ2-3	TRBV28	TGTGCCAGCAGTTTATTGTGGCATTGGTCTCCGGACAGGACGATCACAGATACGCAGTATTTT	CASSLLWHWSPDRTITDTQYF